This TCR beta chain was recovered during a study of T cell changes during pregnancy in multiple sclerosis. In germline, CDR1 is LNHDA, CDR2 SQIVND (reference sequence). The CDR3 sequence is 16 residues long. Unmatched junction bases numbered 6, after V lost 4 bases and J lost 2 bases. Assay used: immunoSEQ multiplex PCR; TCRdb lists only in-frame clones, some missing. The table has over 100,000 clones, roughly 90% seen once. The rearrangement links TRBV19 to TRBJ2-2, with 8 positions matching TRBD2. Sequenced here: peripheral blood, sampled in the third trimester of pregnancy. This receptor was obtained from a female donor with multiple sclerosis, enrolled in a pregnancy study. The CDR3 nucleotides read TGTGCCAGTAGTACACCCGGGGGGGCAAACACCGGGGAGCTGTTTTTT. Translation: CASSTPGGANTGELFF.